This is a list of T cell receptor beta chains from one sample in a study of blood T cell repertoires in COVID-19. The method was immunoSEQ multiplex PCR; TCRdb's version includes in-frame clones alone and lacks a portion of them. Among about 200,000 clones, 86% were seen once, and the ten largest hold about 0.72%. The material sequenced was peripheral blood. These receptors all come from a woman in her sixties or seventies with acute or convalescent COVID-19. Each CDR3 is given with its conserved first and last residue. The order of the fields is clone size, V gene, J gene, D gene, CDR3 protein, CDR3 DNA. A D gene is named only where the DNA matches it firmly. Expanded clones get a size class; other rows say once, few or many, or leave the size out.

.,TRBV19,TRBJ1-1,TRBD1,CASTDRINTEAFF,TGTGCCAGTACGGACAGGATAAACACTGAAGCTTTCTTT
.,TRBV29-1,TRBJ1-1,TRBD1,CSVGDSRFTEAFF,TGCAGCGTTGGGGACAGCAGATTCACTGAAGCTTTCTTT
.,TRBV2,TRBJ1-1,.,CASSEARATGAEAFF,TGTGCCAGCAGTGAAGCGAGGGCGACAGGCGCTGAAGCTTTCTTT
.,TRBV6-5,TRBJ1-3,.,CASSYDSSLSGNTIYF,TGTGCCAGCAGTTACGACAGTTCTCTCTCTGGAAACACCATATATTTT
.,TRBV19,TRBJ1-1,.,CASGSGPGTNTEAFF,TGTGCCAGTGGTAGCGGGCCAGGAACTAACACTGAAGCTTTCTTT
.,TRBV5-6,TRBJ2-3,TRBD1,CASSPDRVGNTDTQYF,TGTGCCAGCAGCCCCGACAGGGTGGGGAACACAGATACGCAGTATTTT
.,TRBV6-6,TRBJ1-2,.,CASSYGGGGYTF,TGTGCCAGCAGTTACGGGGGAGGAGGCTACACCTTC
.,TRBV15,TRBJ2-7,.,CATSRASREYEQYF,TGTGCCACCAGCAGAGCAAGCAGGGAATACGAGCAGTACTTC
.,TRBV12-5,TRBJ2-5,TRBD1,CASARDRAGETQYF,TGTGCTAGTGCCCGGGACAGGGCAGGCGAGACCCAGTACTTC
few,TRBV9,TRBJ1-1,.,CASSEGLFGQIAFF,TGTGCCAGCAGCGAAGGGTTGTTCGGACAGATTGCTTTCTTT
.,TRBV4-3,TRBJ2-1,TRBD2,CASSRRLAGRQTGEQFF,TGCGCCAGCAGCCGCCGACTAGCGGGGAGACAGACCGGTGAGCAGTTCTTC
.,TRBV7-8,TRBJ2-1,TRBD2,CASSSQREGGNEQFF,TGTGCCAGCAGCTCCCAGCGGGAGGGGGGCAATGAGCAGTTCTTC
.,TRBV7-9,TRBJ1-5,.,CASTDKSSNQPQHF,TGTGCCAGCACCGATAAGAGTAGCAATCAGCCCCAGCATTTT
once,TRBV20-1,TRBJ2-1,.,CSASSENEQFF,TGCAGTGCTAGTTCGGAGAATGAGCAGTTCTTC
few,TRBV3-1/TRBV3-2,TRBJ1-1,.,CASSQGTGLTEAFF,TGTGCCAGCAGCCAGGGGACGGGACTTACTGAAGCTTTCTTT
once,TRBV6-5,TRBJ1-6,TRBD1,CASRGTGGNNSPLHF,TGTGCCAGCCGAGGGACAGGGGGGAATAATTCACCCCTCCACTTT
.,TRBV7-2,TRBJ2-5,TRBD1,CASRLDRSRGQETQYF,TGTGCCAGCAGACTGGACAGGTCGAGGGGACAAGAGACCCAGTACTTC
once,TRBV27,TRBJ2-2,TRBD2,CASSLMASGTTGELFF,TGTGCCAGCAGTTTAATGGCTAGCGGGACCACCGGGGAGCTGTTTTTT
.,TRBV5-1,TRBJ1-4,TRBD1,CASRAGTGSEKLFF,TGCGCCAGCAGGGCCGGGACAGGGAGTGAAAAACTGTTTTTT
.,TRBV6-5,TRBJ2-7,.,CASSQSDEQYF,TGTGCCAGCAGTCAGTCAGACGAGCAGTACTTC
.,TRBV5-6,TRBJ1-1,.,CASSLRGTEAFF,TGTGCCAGCAGCTTGAGGGGGACTGAAGCTTTCTTT
.,TRBV28,TRBJ1-1,TRBD1,CASSPVTGGAGTEAFF,TGTGCCAGCAGTCCCGTCACAGGGGGCGCGGGCACTGAAGCTTTCTTT
.,TRBV4-1,TRBJ2-5,.,CASSQAQGGWETQYF,TGCGCCAGCAGCCAAGCTCAGGGGGGCTGGGAGACCCAGTACTTC
once,TRBV29-1,TRBJ2-7,.,CSVRTGTNSEQYF,TGCAGCGTCCGTACAGGGACCAACAGCGAGCAGTACTTC
.,TRBV19,TRBJ1-4,.,CATTQQGWREKLFF,TGTGCCACCACCCAGCAGGGGTGGCGTGAAAAACTGTTTTTT
.,TRBV10-3,TRBJ2-2,TRBD2,CATEPGGSSGELFF,TGTGCCACCGAGCCGGGAGGATCCTCCGGGGAGCTGTTTTTT
.,TRBV3-1/TRBV3-2,TRBJ2-1,.,CASSRDNRGYNEQFF,TGTGCCAGCAGCCGGGACAACCGGGGCTACAATGAGCAGTTCTTC
.,TRBV19,TRBJ1-5,.,CASSMNGRDYQPQHF,TGTGCCAGTAGTATGAACGGCAGGGACTATCAGCCCCAGCATTTT
.,TRBV7-9,TRBJ2-3,TRBD1,CASSLARDRGSDTQYF,TGTGCCAGCAGCTTAGCGCGGGACAGGGGTTCAGATACGCAGTATTTT
few,TRBV6-6,TRBJ1-6,.,CASSYSDSPLHF,TGTGCCAGCAGTTACAGCGATTCACCCCTCCACTTT
.,TRBV18,TRBJ2-1,TRBD1,CASSAGQASIGEQFF,TGTGCCAGCTCAGCGGGACAGGCTAGTATAGGTGAGCAGTTCTTC
.,TRBV6-4,TRBJ2-2,TRBD1,CASSRDRGSGELFF,TGTGCCAGCAGCCGGGACAGGGGATCCGGGGAGCTGTTTTTT
.,TRBV19,TRBJ2-1,TRBD2,CASIRTSGTREQFF,TGTGCCAGTATTCGAACTAGCGGGACGAGGGAGCAGTTCTTC
.,TRBV7-2,TRBJ1-4,.,CASSFRGEKLFF,TGTGCCAGCAGCTTTCGGGGGGAAAAACTGTTTTTT
.,TRBV6-2/TRBV6-3,TRBJ1-2,.,CASSPQGNYGYTF,TGTGCCAGCAGCCCCCAGGGAAACTATGGCTACACCTTC
.,TRBV3-1/TRBV3-2,TRBJ1-1,TRBD1,CASSLRSTGGTEAFF,TGTGCCAGCAGCCTCCGATCGACAGGGGGCACTGAAGCTTTCTTT
few,TRBV29-1,TRBJ1-2,TRBD1,CSVEQDRGRGGYTF,TGCAGCGTTGAACAGGACAGGGGGCGCGGAGGCTACACCTTC
.,TRBV27,TRBJ2-1,TRBD1,CASSFWTGANEQFF,TGTGCCAGCAGTTTCTGGACAGGGGCGAATGAGCAGTTCTTC
.,TRBV28,TRBJ1-3,.,CASSFGRVVRNTIYF,TGTGCCAGCAGTTTCGGCAGGGTCGTTAGAAACACCATATATTTT
.,TRBV19,TRBJ1-5,.,CASSKGVSQPQHF,TGTGCCAGTAGTAAAGGGGTAAGTCAGCCCCAGCATTTT
.,TRBV28,TRBJ1-4,.,CASSLLGGREKLFF,TGTGCCAGTAGTTTATTGGGGGGGCGGGAAAAACTGTTTTTT
.,TRBV27,TRBJ2-4,.,CASSFGGSAKNIQYF,TGTGCCAGCAGTTTTGGTGGGAGTGCCAAAAACATTCAGTACTTC
.,TRBV7-2,TRBJ1-1,.,CASSWPGQKLKAFF,TGTGCCAGCAGCTGGCCGGGACAAAAATTGAAAGCTTTCTTT
once,TRBV9,TRBJ2-2,TRBD1,CASSAGGTGKAGELFF,TGTGCCAGCAGCGCCGGTGGGACAGGGAAGGCCGGGGAGCTGTTTTTT
.,TRBV7-3,TRBJ2-2,TRBD2,CASSSIPGLAGAGELFF,TGTGCCAGCAGCTCCATCCCGGGACTAGCGGGAGCTGGGGAGCTGTTTTTT
.,TRBV7-9,TRBJ1-4,.,CASSASGGNEKLFF,TGTGCCAGCAGCGCGAGCGGCGGTAATGAAAAACTGTTTTTT
.,TRBV7-2,TRBJ2-7,TRBD1,CASSLDRATSYEQYF,TGTGCCAGCAGCTTGGACAGGGCTACCTCCTACGAGCAGTACTTC
.,TRBV5-6,TRBJ1-5,.,CASSLGQGGPQHF,TGTGCCAGCAGCTTGGGGCAGGGAGGGCCCCAGCATTTT
few,TRBV6-5,TRBJ2-7,TRBD1,CASSLTGGDSYEQYF,TGTGCCAGCAGCTTGACAGGGGGGGACTCCTACGAGCAGTACTTC
.,TRBV10-3,TRBJ1-1,TRBD1,CAISESLAGTGVRAFF,TGTGCCATCAGTGAGTCATTGGCTGGGACAGGGGTACGAGCTTTCTTT
.,TRBV6-5,TRBJ1-3,.,CASRLQLSSGNTIYF,TGTGCCAGCAGGTTACAGCTCAGCTCTGGAAACACCATATATTTT
.,TRBV5-5,TRBJ1-3,.,CASSLGSGFGNTIYF,TGTGCCAGCAGCTTGGGGTCCGGGTTCGGAAACACCATATATTTT
once,TRBV5-1,TRBJ1-1,TRBD1,CASSLGTGAMNTEAFF,TGCGCCAGCAGCTTGGGTACAGGGGCTATGAACACTGAAGCTTTCTTT
.,TRBV11-2,TRBJ2-7,TRBD2,CASSSTSGTTREYF,TGTGCCAGCAGCTCGACTAGCGGGACGACCCGGGAGTACTTC